This T cell receptor (beta chain) came from a study of vaccination effects on CD4 cells after COVID-19. Whole-study context: BNT162b2 vaccine or mRNA-1273 vaccine was given to participants in two doses.

Study outcomes and limitations: Whether induced by infection or by vaccine, clones showed marked clonal contraction late after vaccination.

Antigen-specific CD4+ T cells were first expanded with viral peptide pools by the ViraFEST assay and only then sequenced. CD4+ T cell isolation took place after 10 days of culture. Previously uninfected by SARS-CoV-2, the vaccine recipients also showed negative nucleocapsid antibodies. Approximately 2.1 million PBMC were placed in each well, which was supplemented with 10 IU/ml IL-2 and about 10 ug/ml peptides. This CDR3 is 12 amino acids long. Germline values: CDR1 MNHEY, CDR2 SVGAGI. The junction had 7 bases not matched to a gene; V was cut back by 7 bases and J by 8 bases. Some clones are missing from TCRdb's copy, which holds only in-frame ones; the method was immunoSEQ multiplex PCR. The table includes roughly 20,000 clones, 60% to 75% detected once. This clone was counted between two and nine times. Antigen specificity is unknown.

This sequence joins TRBV6-5 and TRBJ1-2, with TRBD1 matching over 7 bases. This sequence originates from a human donor who received a COVID-19 vaccine. The sample consisted of CD4+ T cells from PBMCs cultured with HCoV-NL63 spike peptides, taken before COVID-19 vaccination. For the CDR3, the DNA is TGTGCCAGCACCACGACAGGGAGCGGCTACACCTTC. It codes for CASTTTGSGYTF.